This T cell receptor (beta chain) was identified during a study of cytomegalovirus exposure and HLA in healthy donors. Study overall: Around 77 million unique TCRs from HLA-typed donors made up an early data release.

Primers for the PCR totalled 60 Vbeta and 13 Jbeta. Profiling relied on immunoSEQ multiplex PCR, and the TCRdb table lists in-frame clones only, not all of them. The repertoire holds 200,000 to 250,000 clones, with 82% as singletons. The sequence was collected from a middle-aged woman in good health and CMV-seropositive. Sequenced material: PBMCs.

The CDR3 reads CASSPQTSGYYEQYF. In DNA, the CDR3 is TGCGCCAGCAGCCCCCAGACTAGCGGGTACTACGAGCAGTACTTC. J is TRBJ2-7 and V is TRBV10-2, with 10 bases aligning to TRBD2. The CDR3 contains 15 residues. V lost 6 bases and J lost 3; bases outside the gene matches: 8. Looked up from germline, CDR1 is WSHSY and CDR2 is SAAADI.